The 21 T cell receptor beta chains below all came from one sample that was sequenced in a study of OX40 agonist ivuxolimab in advanced cancers. Assay: immunoSEQ multiplex PCR; the TCRdb copy retains only in-frame clones and omits some. The sample lists about 8,000 clones; around 87% were seen once. Material: CD4+ or CD8+ T cells sorted from blood, obtained in a trial of the OX40 agonist ivuxolimab. The receptor set was obtained from an adult with an advanced solid tumor such as melanoma, head and neck, liver or kidney cancer.

The chain has TRBV5-8 and TRBJ2-1, with D perhaps given as TRBD1 or TRBD2 (5 bases each). V shed 1 base and J shed 6 bases, with 14 bases lying between them. Germline CDR1 reads SGHTS; CDR2 reads YDEGEE. The CDR3 covers 15 residues. CDR3 DNA sequence: TGTGCCAGCAGCTTGTGGTCAGGGAGAGGCAATGAGCAGTTCTTC. It encodes CASSLWSGRGNEQFF.

The chain employs TRBV7-3 and TRBJ2-2; D possibly corresponds to TRBD2 (5 bases). Trimming removed 5 bases from V and 0 bases from J, with 13 bases in between. The CDR3 runs to 16 residues. The germline gives CDR1 SGHTA, CDR2 FQGTGA. This chain's CDR3 is CASSGSGKTNTGELFF. The CDR3 DNA sequence: TGTGCCAGCAGCGGCAGCGGAAAGACGAACACCGGGGAGCTGTTTTTT.

On this clone itself: At one boundary the junction diverges from the germline segment, which might be a read error. The V call is TRBV14, the J call TRBJ1-3, with D possibly matching TRBD1 (5 bases). Per germline, CDR1 SGHDN and CDR2 FVKESK. CDR3 size: 14 residues. CDR3 residues: CASSRTSRGTTIYF. As DNA, the CDR3 is TGTGCCAGCAGCCGGACAAGTCGAGGAACCACCATATATTTT.

The rearrangement joins TRBV28 to TRBJ2-7; 9 positions agree with TRBD2. The germline CDR1 and CDR2 sequences are MDHEN and SYDVKM. J lost 5 bases, V lost 3 bases, and 11 bases had no gene match. CDR3 length: 16 amino acids. CDR3 sequence: CASSFRIAGVDHEQYF. The DNA of the CDR3 is TGTGCCAGCAGTTTTCGGATAGCGGGAGTTGACCACGAGCAGTACTTC.

The genes are TRBV2 and TRBJ1-1, with 10 bases fitting TRBD1. This CDR3 is 14 amino acids long. The ends lost 8 bases at V and 3 bases at J; junction bases unmatched: 6. CDR1 SNHLY and CDR2 FYNNEI come from the germline V gene. The CDR3 region is CASGATGGYTEAFF. CDR3 bases: TGTGCCAGCGGCGCGACAGGGGGCTACACTGAAGCTTTCTTT.

This chain connects TRBV29-1 to TRBJ1-2; TRBD1 matches at 8 bases. Germline V gene data show CDR1 as SQVTM and CDR2 as ANQGSEA. The length of the CDR3 is 12 residues. V dropped 6 bases and J dropped 8; count of bases not matched to a gene: 8. The CDR3 DNA reads TGCAGCGTCCTAGCCAGGGGGCACGGCTACACCTTC. Translation gives CSVLARGHGYTF. The variable domain in full, with the rest retrieved from reference TRBV29-1 and TRBJ1-2, is SAVISQKPSRDICQRGTSLTIQCQVDSQVTMMFWYRQQPGQSLTLIATANQGSEATYESGFVIDKFPISRPNLTFSTLTVSNMSPEDSSIYLCSVLARGHGYTFGSGTRLTVV.

The rearrangement joins TRBV27 to TRBJ2-2; D remains ambiguous. CDR3 size: 16 residues. The V gene lost 2 bases and the J gene lost 4 bases, with 14 bases spanning the gap. Germline CDR1 and CDR2: MNHEY and SMNVEV (reference sequence). CDR3 bases: TGTGCCAGCAGTTTAACGAGGTCTACTCCCACCGGGGAGCTGTTTTTT. This gives the protein CASSLTRSTPTGELFF.

The chain joins TRBV29-1 to TRBJ2-3; D is uncertain. V shed 1 base and J shed 0 bases, with 11 bases lying between them. Germline assignment: CDR1 SQVTM and CDR2 ANQGSEA. This CDR3 spans 15 amino acids. CDR3 coding DNA: TGCAGCGTTGAAGGGTTACAGACCAGCACAGATACGCAGTATTTT. It encodes CSVEGLQTSTDTQYF.

This chain joins TRBV7-2 and TRBJ2-4; TRBD1 matches 8 bases. Germline CDR1 SGHTA, CDR2 FQGNSA. The trim removed 3 bases at V and 0 bases at J, leaving 4 bases unmatched. This CDR3 is 16 amino acids long. This CDR3 is CASSFRTGLAKNIQYF. Written as DNA, the CDR3 is TGTGCCAGCAGCTTCCGGACAGGGCTAGCCAAAAACATTCAGTACTTC.

The chain recombines TRBV5-5 with TRBJ1-2; D gene ambiguous. This CDR3 contains 15 residues. V lost 0 bases and J lost 6, with 15 bases in between. Germline V gene sequence: CDR1 SGHKS, CDR2 YYEKEE (reference sequence). In DNA, the CDR3 is TGTGCCAGCAGCTTGGAATTATGGGCGGTCAATGGCTACACCTTC. Its protein product is CASSLELWAVNGYTF.

The V and J genes are TRBV7-9 and TRBJ2-2; 8 nucleotides agree with TRBD2. Trimming took 4 bases from V and 0 from J; bases not matched to a gene: 10. This CDR3 is 18 amino acids long. From germline, CDR1 is SEHNR and CDR2 FQNEAQ (reference sequence). CDR3 residues: CASSSPRIAGPNTGELFF. CDR3 bases: TGTGCCAGCAGCTCCCCGAGGATAGCGGGGCCGAACACCGGGGAGCTGTTTTTT.

The chain combines TRBV4-3 with TRBJ2-4; no firm D call. The CDR3 contains 14 residues. Germline V CDR1 and CDR2: LGHNA, YSLEER. Trimming took off 3 bases at V and 15 bases at J, with 21 bases between the two ends. CDR3 coding DNA: TGCGCCAGCAGCCACAAAAGACCCCACGTCCTCGGGTACTTC. It codes for CASSHKRPHVLGYF.

The genes are TRBV20-1 and TRBJ1-1, with a tentative D call TRBD1 (5 bases). The CDR3 sequence is 11 residues long. CDR1 is DFQATT and CDR2 is SNEGSKA in the germline V gene (reference sequence). The CDR3 loop is CSVSGDTEAFF. CDR3 DNA sequence: TGCAGCGTATCGGGGGACACTGAAGCTTTCTTT.

This clone was seen a few times. This chain joins TRBV7-3 and TRBJ2-2; 8 bases fit TRBD1. Trimming took 5 bases from V and 7 from J; bases not matched to a gene: 9. Germline V gives CDR1 SGHTA, CDR2 FQGTGA. The CDR3 sequence is 15 residues long. The CDR3 DNA sequence: TGTGCCAGCAGCCGCTCTCAGGGGGCTGGCGGGGAGCTGTTTTTT. Protein sequence: CASSRSQGAGGELFF.

This chain uses TRBV7-3 with TRBJ2-1; 12 bases line up with TRBD2. The trim removed 5 bases at V and 7 bases at J, leaving 12 bases unmatched. The CDR3 runs to 17 residues. Germline CDR1 and CDR2: SGHTA and FQGTGA. The CDR3 coding sequence is TGTGCCAGCAGCCTGGGACTAGCGGGTCGCCAGAGTAATGAGCAGTTCTTC. Its protein product is CASSLGLAGRQSNEQFF.

The rearrangement joins TRBV7-9 to TRBJ2-7; D possibly uses TRBD1 or TRBD2 (5 bases each). CDR3 size: 13 residues. V lost 1 base to trimming and J lost 6 bases, with 10 bases between them. Germline CDR1 is SEHNR and CDR2 is FQNEAQ (reference sequence). The CDR3: CASSLGGWGEQYF. The CDR3, as DNA: TGTGCCAGCAGCTTAGGGGGGTGGGGCGAGCAGTACTTC.

The chain carries TRBV2 and TRBJ2-5, with D tentatively TRBD2 (5 bases). The ends were cut back, 7 bases at V and 3 bases at J, with 15 bases in the middle. The CDR3 is 14 residues long. Germline loops: CDR1 SNHLY, CDR2 FYNNEI. DNA for the CDR3: TGTGCCAGCAATTTACGGGAAGCCAAAGAGACCCAGTACTTC. Protein: CASNLREAKETQYF.

This clone was seen a single time. Different DNA sequences within this sample yield the same CDR3. This chain joins TRBV4-1 and TRBJ1-1, with D maybe TRBD1 (6 bases). This CDR3 has 13 amino acids. V lost 0 bases to trimming and J lost 8 bases, with 10 bases between them. Germline assignment: CDR1 MGHRA and CDR2 YSYEKL. The chain's CDR3 is CASSQDRDREAFF. CDR3 in DNA: TGCGCCAGCAGCCAAGATCGCGACAGGGAAGCTTTCTTT.

This rearrangement joins TRBV11-3 to TRBJ2-3; D is possibly TRBD1 (6 bases). CDR1 is SGHNT and CDR2 is YENEEA in the germline V gene. CDR3 length equals 12 residues. V was shortened by 0 bases and J by 13 bases, with 11 bases between the two germline ends. The CDR3, as DNA: TGTGCCAGCAGCTTAGATACAGGGCGGAAGTATTTT. Protein: CASSLDTGRKYF.

The chain uses TRBV4-1 and TRBJ2-1; 10 bases agree with TRBD2. The CDR3 runs to 16 residues. V lost 0 bases, J lost 15 bases, and 14 bases stayed unmatched. Looked up from germline, CDR1 is MGHRA and CDR2 is YSYEKL. The CDR3 protein is CASSQEVGSSGRFTFF. CDR3 DNA: TGCGCCAGCAGCCAAGAGGTGGGAAGTAGCGGGAGGTTTACGTTCTTC.

Written as DNA, the CDR3 is TGCGCCAGCAAGCGAGACAGTAACAATGAGCAGTTCTTC. Its protein is CASKRDSNNEQFF. This chain joins TRBV5-1 and TRBJ2-1; maybe TRBD1 (5 bases). V lost 6 bases to trimming and J lost 5 bases, with 12 bases between them. This CDR3 comprises 13 residues. Per germline, CDR1 SGHRS and CDR2 YFSETQ.